The 25 T cell receptor beta chains listed next were all sequenced from one sample in a study of blood T cell repertoires in COVID-19. Clones were read by immunoSEQ multiplex PCR, and TCRdb kept only the in-frame ones, dropping some. This repertoire shows about 68,000 clones, around 91% found once; its top ten account for approximately 2.9%. The sample comprised peripheral blood. The receptors originated from a man aged 50 to 60 with acute or convalescent COVID-19.

The gene calls are TRBV7-9 and TRBJ2-7; D remains ambiguous. Germline V CDR1 and CDR2: SEHNR, FQNEAQ (reference sequence). CDR3 length equals 13 residues. V lost 5 bases to trimming and J lost 0 bases, with 8 bases between them. Here the CDR3 reads CASSPLRSYEQYV. The DNA of the CDR3 is TGTGCCAGCAGCCCCCTACGCTCCTACGAGCAGTACGTC.

V usage is TRBV24-1 and J usage is TRBJ2-1; maybe TRBD2 (5 bases). Trimming left V 7 bases short and J 4 bases short, with 10 bases between. Germline values: CDR1 KGHDR, CDR2 SFDVKD. The CDR3 has 13 residues. The CDR3 loop reads CATSIGEYNEQFF. The CDR3 bases are TGTGCCACCAGCATCGGGGAGTACAATGAGCAGTTCTTC.

The chain uses TRBV2 and TRBJ1-1, with 7 bases fitting TRBD1. The V gene end was trimmed by 2 bases and the J gene end by 2 bases; junction bases not matched to a gene: 5. This CDR3 has 15 residues. Germline CDR1 is SNHLY and CDR2 is FYNNEI. The CDR3 reads CASSEYGTVNTEAFF. The DNA for the CDR3 is TGTGCCAGCAGTGAATACGGGACAGTCAACACTGAAGCTTTCTTT.

The gene calls are TRBV7-3 and TRBJ2-1; TRBD2 agrees at 10 bases. Germline trimming cut 7 bases from V and 10 bases from J; bases unmatched to any gene: 1. The CDR3 runs 11 residues. Germline lookup yields CDR1 SGHTA and CDR2 FQGTGA. CDR3 nucleotides: TGTGCCAGCACGACTAGCGGGGAGCAGTTCTTC. Translation: CASTTSGEQFF.

This clone turned up a few times. The V gene is TRBV7-2, the J gene TRBJ2-1, with 9 bases fitting TRBD2. The germline V gene encodes CDR1 SGHTA and CDR2 FQGNSA. Unmatched junction bases numbered 12, after V lost 5 bases and J lost 7 bases. The CDR3 contains 16 residues. In DNA, the CDR3 is TGTGCCAGCAGCCCACAAGGGGCGGGAGGGCGGAATGAGCAGTTCTTC. Its translation is CASSPQGAGGRNEQFF. Full variable domain (remainder filled in from reference TRBV7-2 and TRBJ2-1): GAGVSQSPSNKVTEKGKDVELRCDPISGHTALYWYRQSLGQGLEFLIYFQGNSAPDKSGLPSDRFSAERTGGSVSTLTIQRTQQEDSAVYLCASSPQGAGGRNEQFFGPGTRLTVL.

This chain joins TRBV7-9 and TRBJ1-1; D is unclear. Trimming took off 1 base at V and 2 bases at J, with 8 bases between the two ends. The CDR3 sequence is 14 residues long. Per the germline V gene, CDR1 is SEHNR and CDR2 is FQNEAQ (reference sequence). CDR3 region: CASSLVVANTEAFF. The DNA for the CDR3 is TGTGCCAGCAGCTTAGTGGTGGCTAACACTGAAGCTTTCTTT.

The V call is TRBV11-2, the J call TRBJ2-1; TRBD1 is a possible D gene (6 bases). Trimming removed 5 bases from V and 8 bases from J, with 10 bases in between. This CDR3 spans 12 amino acids. Germline V CDR1 and CDR2: SGHAT, FQNNGV. The CDR3 reads CASSAQGHEQFF. CDR3 DNA: TGTGCCAGCAGCGCACAGGGCCATGAGCAGTTCTTC.

V usage is TRBV18 and J usage is TRBJ2-5; D gene ambiguous. Germline assignment: CDR1 KGHSH and CDR2 LQKENI. The V gene lost 2 bases and the J gene lost 1 base, with 11 bases spanning the gap. CDR3 size: 15 residues. The CDR3 protein is CASSPFLSSQETQYF. The CDR3 DNA follows: TGTGCCAGCTCACCATTCCTGTCGAGCCAAGAGACCCAGTACTTC.

V and J are TRBV5-1 and TRBJ2-5; 7 nucleotides align to TRBD1. Germline-derived CDR1 and CDR2 are SGHRS and YFSETQ. The CDR3 contains 14 residues. Trimming at V came to 3 bases and at J to 4 bases, leaving 6 bases not matched to a gene. Here the CDR3 DNA reads TGCGCCAGCAGCTCTAGGACAGGCGGAGAGACCCAGTACTTC. Translation: CASSSRTGGETQYF.

CDR3 amino acids: CASSHAGAGHEQFF. In nucleotides, the CDR3 is TGCGCCAGCAGCCACGCGGGGGCGGGGCATGAGCAGTTCTTC. This chain links TRBV4-1 with TRBJ2-1; a weak D match, TRBD2 (7 bases). The ends were cut back, 3 bases at V and 8 bases at J, with 14 bases in the middle. The CDR3 runs to 14 residues. CDR1 and CDR2 (germline): MGHRA, YSYEKL.

The CDR3 DNA follows: TGTGCCAGCACCTTGGGGCTTCTGGGCACTGAAGCTTTCTTT. Protein sequence: CASTLGLLGTEAFF. The chain combines TRBV6-6 with TRBJ1-1, with D tentatively TRBD1 (5 bases). The germline V gene encodes CDR1 MNHNY and CDR2 SVGAGI (reference sequence). V lost 7 bases and J 4 bases, leaving 16 bases between the germline ends. The CDR3 has 14 amino acids.

The V call is TRBV5-1, the J call TRBJ2-1; D is undetermined. The CDR3 extends over 14 amino acids. Germline-derived CDR1 and CDR2 are SGHRS and YFSETQ. V was pared by 0 bases and J by 0 bases, with 4 bases between. CDR3 sequence: CASSLASSYNEQFF. In DNA form, the CDR3 reads TGCGCCAGCAGCTTGGCCAGCTCCTACAATGAGCAGTTCTTC. The whole variable domain, remainder taken from reference TRBV5-1 and TRBJ2-1, is KAGVTQTPRYLIKTRGQQVTLSCSPISGHRSVSWYQQTPGQGLQFLFEYFSETQRNKGNFPGRFSGRQFSNSRSEMNVSTLELGDSALYLCASSLASSYNEQFFGPGTRLTVL.

V is TRBV7-9 and J is TRBJ2-5; TRBD2 matches 7 bases. CDR3 length: 14 amino acids. CDR1 and CDR2 (germline): SEHNR, FQNEAQ (reference sequence). V lost 3 bases, J lost 1 base, and 2 bases stayed unmatched. In DNA form, the CDR3 reads TGTGCCAGCAGCTTGCGGGGGTTCCAAGAGACCCAGTACTTC. Its translation: CASSLRGFQETQYF.

The gene calls are TRBV28 and TRBJ1-1, with 7 bases aligning to TRBD1. The ends lost 7 bases at V and 1 base at J; junction bases unmatched: 9. This CDR3 has 15 amino acids. In germline, CDR1 is MDHEN, CDR2 SYDVKM. The CDR3 region has the DNA TGTGCCAGCAACGTGGACAGGACAAGGAACACTGAAGCTTTCTTT. Translation: CASNVDRTRNTEAFF.

This chain connects TRBV19 to TRBJ2-3; 9 bases fit TRBD2. Per the germline V gene, CDR1 is LNHDA and CDR2 is SQIVND (reference sequence). This CDR3 is built from 16 residues. V lost 1 base, J lost 6 bases, and 8 bases stayed unmatched. The CDR3 reads CASSIVGREGRDTQYF. CDR3 DNA sequence: TGTGCCAGTAGTATAGTCGGGCGGGAGGGCCGTGATACGCAGTATTTT.

The rearrangement links TRBV6-1 to TRBJ1-2; 9 bases fit TRBD1. This CDR3 has 15 amino acids. V lost 3 bases to trimming and J lost 6 bases; unmatched junction nucleotides: 8. Germline assignment: CDR1 MNHNS and CDR2 SASEGT. The CDR3 nucleotides read TGTGCCAGCAGTGATCCCCGGGACAGGGCGGATGGCTACACCTTC. Translated: CASSDPRDRADGYTF.

This chain joins TRBV6-5 and TRBJ1-2, with TRBD1 identical over 10 bases. The CDR3 sequence is 14 residues long. CDR1 MNHEY and CDR2 SVGAGI come from the germline V gene. V trimming: 4 bases; J trimming: 7 bases; junction bases outside the gene matches: 6. CDR3 DNA: TGTGCCAGCAGTTCAGACAGGGGGCGGGGTGGCTACACCTTC. Translating it yields CASSSDRGRGGYTF.

The rearrangement joins TRBV5-1 to TRBJ1-4, with TRBD1 matching over 10 bases. The junction had 6 bases not matched to a gene; V was cut back by 4 bases and J by 0 bases. This CDR3 spans 17 amino acids. CDR1 is SGHRS and CDR2 is YFSETQ in the germline V gene. CDR3 coding DNA: TGCGCCAGCAGCAGGGGACAGGGGTCGGCAACTAATGAAAAACTGTTTTTT. Protein sequence: CASSRGQGSATNEKLFF.

The chain has TRBV6-5 and TRBJ1-1; D might be TRBD1 (5 bases). The CDR3 covers 13 residues. The V gene's germline CDR1 is MNHEY and CDR2 SVGAGI. Trimming removed 4 bases at V and 3 bases at J, with 9 bases between. As DNA, the CDR3 is TGTGCCAGCAGTTTCGGGGGTTACACTGAAGCTTTCTTT. Translated: CASSFGGYTEAFF.

This chain connects TRBV10-2 to TRBJ2-2, with 12 bases matching TRBD2. The CDR3 spans 15 residues. V shed 6 bases and J 5 bases; nucleotides not matched to a gene: 4. Germline V gene sequence: CDR1 WSHSY, CDR2 SAAADI. Here the CDR3 reads CASRAGTSGTGELFF. The CDR3 DNA follows: TGCGCCAGCAGAGCCGGGACTAGCGGGACCGGGGAGCTGTTTTTT.

CDR3 protein: CSASWFGEKLFF. CDR3 DNA sequence: TGCAGTGCTAGTTGGTTTGGCGAAAAACTGTTTTTT. The chain has TRBV20-1 and TRBJ1-4; D is unresolved. CDR1 is DFQATT and CDR2 is SNEGSKA in the germline V gene (reference sequence). The CDR3 loop spans 12 amino acids. Trimming shortened V by 3 bases and J by 8 bases, and 10 bases separated the two germline ends.

This clone has only one observation. The chain combines TRBV6-5 with TRBJ1-2; 8 bases are a match to TRBD1. The V segment lost 0 bases and the J segment 7 bases; nucleotides outside the gene matches: 4. CDR1 is MNHEY, CDR2 SVGAGI, per germline. The CDR3 sequence is 14 residues long. Here the CDR3 reads CASSYSQGVRGYTF. Written as DNA, the CDR3 is TGTGCCAGCAGTTACTCACAGGGGGTTCGTGGCTACACCTTC.

The chain carries TRBV19 and TRBJ1-5; D gene unclear. With 3 bases removed from V and 4 bases from J, the gap between germline ends came to 19 bases. The germline V gene encodes CDR1 LNHDA and CDR2 SQIVND (reference sequence). The CDR3 is 17 amino acids. The CDR3 protein is CASSIPRARRLNQPQHF. CDR3 nucleotides: TGTGCCAGTAGTATCCCTCGGGCCAGGAGGCTTAATCAGCCCCAGCATTTT.

This rearrangement joins TRBV7-2 to TRBJ1-1; D gene ambiguous. V was pared by 0 bases and J by 10 bases, with 15 bases between. Germline V gene lookup returns CDR1 SGHTA and CDR2 FQGNSA. There are 14 residues in the CDR3. DNA of the CDR3: TGTGCCAGCAGCTTAGCGGGCCAAAACCCAGGAGCTTTCTTT. Translating gives CASSLAGQNPGAFF.

V gene TRBV7-9 combines with J gene TRBJ2-2; D remains ambiguous. With 2 bases removed from V and 6 bases from J, the gap between germline ends came to 10 bases. The CDR3 contains 14 residues. CDR1 is SEHNR and CDR2 is FQNEAQ in the germline V gene (reference sequence). CDR3 coding DNA: TGTGCCAGCAGCTTAAACTTCGCGGCCGGGGAGCTGTTTTTT. Translated: CASSLNFAAGELFF.